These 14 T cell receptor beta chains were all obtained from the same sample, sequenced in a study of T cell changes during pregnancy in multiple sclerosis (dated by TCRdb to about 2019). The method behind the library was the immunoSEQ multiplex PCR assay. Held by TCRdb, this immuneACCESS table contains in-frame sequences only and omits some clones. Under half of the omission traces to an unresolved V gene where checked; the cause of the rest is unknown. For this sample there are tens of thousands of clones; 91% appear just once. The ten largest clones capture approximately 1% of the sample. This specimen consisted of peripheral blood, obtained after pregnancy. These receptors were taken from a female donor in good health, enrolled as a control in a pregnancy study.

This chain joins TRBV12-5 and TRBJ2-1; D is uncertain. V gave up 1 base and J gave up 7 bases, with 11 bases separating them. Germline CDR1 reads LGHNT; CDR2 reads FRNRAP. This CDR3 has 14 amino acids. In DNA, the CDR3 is TGTGCTAGTGGTTTGGCCACCGTGGCAAATGAGCAGTTCTTC. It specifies CASGLATVANEQFF.

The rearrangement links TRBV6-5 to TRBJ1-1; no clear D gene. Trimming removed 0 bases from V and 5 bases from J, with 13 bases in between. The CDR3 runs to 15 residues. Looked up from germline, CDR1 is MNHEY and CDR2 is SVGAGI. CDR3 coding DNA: TGTGCCAGCAGTTACTCGTCAGGAAAGTTAACTGAAGCTTTCTTT. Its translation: CASSYSSGKLTEAFF.

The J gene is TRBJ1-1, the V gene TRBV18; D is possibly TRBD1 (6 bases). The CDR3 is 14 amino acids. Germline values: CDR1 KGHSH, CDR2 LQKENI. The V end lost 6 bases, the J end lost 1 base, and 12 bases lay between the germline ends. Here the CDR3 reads CASSQGYANTEAFF. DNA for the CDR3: TGTGCCAGCTCCCAGGGGTACGCGAACACTGAAGCTTTCTTT. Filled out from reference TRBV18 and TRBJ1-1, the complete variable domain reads NAGVMQNPRHLVRRRGQEARLRCSPMKGHSHVYWYRQLPEEGLKFMVYLQKENIIDESGMPKERFSAEFPKEGPSILRIQQVVRGDSAAYFCASSQGYANTEAFFGQGTRLTVV.

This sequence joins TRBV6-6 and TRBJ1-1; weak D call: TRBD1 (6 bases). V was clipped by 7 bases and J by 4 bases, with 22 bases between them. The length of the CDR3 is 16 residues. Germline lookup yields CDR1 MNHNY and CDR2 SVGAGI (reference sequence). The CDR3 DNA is TGTGCCAGCATACCAAGAACCTCGGGAGGGGGCACTGAAGCTTTCTTT. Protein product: CASIPRTSGGGTEAFF.

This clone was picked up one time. The CDR3 coding sequence is TGCGCCAGCAGCCCCAGGGACACTTACAATGAGCAGTTCTTC. Its translation: CASSPRDTYNEQFF. This chain connects TRBV4-1 to TRBJ2-1; perhaps TRBD1 as D (6 bases). The CDR3 totals 14 residues. V gave up 4 bases and J gave up 4 bases, with 11 bases separating them. From germline, CDR1 is MGHRA and CDR2 YSYEKL.

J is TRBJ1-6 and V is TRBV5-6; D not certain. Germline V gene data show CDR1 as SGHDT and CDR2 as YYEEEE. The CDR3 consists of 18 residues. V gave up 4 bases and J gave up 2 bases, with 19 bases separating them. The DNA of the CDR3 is TGTGCCAGCAGCGGCCAACCCGGGCTGGAGGCCTATAATTCACCCCTCCACTTT. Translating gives CASSGQPGLEAYNSPLHF.

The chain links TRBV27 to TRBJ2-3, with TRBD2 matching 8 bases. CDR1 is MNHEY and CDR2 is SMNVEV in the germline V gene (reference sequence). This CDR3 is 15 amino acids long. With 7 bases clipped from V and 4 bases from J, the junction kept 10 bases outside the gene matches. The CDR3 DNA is TGTGCCAGCACTCCGAGCGGGGGTTCGGCAGATACGCAGTATTTT. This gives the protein CASTPSGGSADTQYF.

Written as DNA, the CDR3 is TGTGCCAGCAGTTTACCGGGACTAGCGGGAGGTGATACGCAGTATTTT. Translating it yields CASSLPGLAGGDTQYF. This chain uses TRBV27 with TRBJ2-3; 15 bases match TRBD2. The CDR3 is 16 residues long. The V gene's germline CDR1 is MNHEY and CDR2 SMNVEV (reference sequence). V lost 2 bases to trimming and J lost 6 bases; unmatched junction nucleotides: 3.

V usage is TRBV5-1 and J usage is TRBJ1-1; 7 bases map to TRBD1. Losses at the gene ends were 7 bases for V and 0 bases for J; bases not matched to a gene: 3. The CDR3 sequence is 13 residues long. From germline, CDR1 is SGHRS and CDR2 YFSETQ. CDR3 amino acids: CASGDRVNTEAFF. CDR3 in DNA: TGCGCCAGCGGCGACAGGGTGAACACTGAAGCTTTCTTT.

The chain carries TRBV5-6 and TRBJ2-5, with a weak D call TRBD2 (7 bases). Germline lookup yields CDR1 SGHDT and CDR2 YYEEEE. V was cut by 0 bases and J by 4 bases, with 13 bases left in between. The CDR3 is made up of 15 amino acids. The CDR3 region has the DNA TGTGCCAGCAGCTTGGATATCCGGGGGGCAGAGACCCAGTACTTC. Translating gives CASSLDIRGAETQYF.

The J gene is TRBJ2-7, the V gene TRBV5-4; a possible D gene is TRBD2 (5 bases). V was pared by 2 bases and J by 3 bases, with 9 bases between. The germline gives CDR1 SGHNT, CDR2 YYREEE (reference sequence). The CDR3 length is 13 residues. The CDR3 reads CASSFERGYEQYF. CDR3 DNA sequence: TGTGCCAGCAGCTTCGAACGGGGCTACGAGCAGTACTTC. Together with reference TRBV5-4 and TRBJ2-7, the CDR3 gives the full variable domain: ETGVTQSPTHLIKTRGQQVTLRCSSQSGHNTVSWYQQALGQGPQFIFQYYREEENGRGNFPPRFSGLQFPNYSSELNVNALELDDSALYLCASSFERGYEQYFGPGTRLTVT.

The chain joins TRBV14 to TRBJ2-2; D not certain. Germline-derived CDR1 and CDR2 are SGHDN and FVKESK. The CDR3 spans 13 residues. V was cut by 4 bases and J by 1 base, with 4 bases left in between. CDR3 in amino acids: CASSLQNTGELFF. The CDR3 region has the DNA TGTGCCAGCAGCCTACAGAACACCGGGGAGCTGTTTTTT.

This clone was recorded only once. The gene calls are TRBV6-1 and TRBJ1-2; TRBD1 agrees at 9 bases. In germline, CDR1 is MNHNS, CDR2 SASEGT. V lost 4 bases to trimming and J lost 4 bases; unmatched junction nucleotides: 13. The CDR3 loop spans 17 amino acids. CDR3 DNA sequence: TGTGCCAGCAGTGGCCGGGACAGGGAGGGGGCCTTCTATGGCTACACCTTC. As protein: CASSGRDREGAFYGYTF.

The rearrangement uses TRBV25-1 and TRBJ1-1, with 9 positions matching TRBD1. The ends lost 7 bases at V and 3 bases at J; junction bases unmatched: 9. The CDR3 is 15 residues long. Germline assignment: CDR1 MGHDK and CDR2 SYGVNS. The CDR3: CASIPPDRGDTEAFF. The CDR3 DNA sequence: TGTGCCAGCATTCCTCCGGACAGGGGAGACACTGAAGCTTTCTTT.